The 3 T cell receptor beta chains presented below share a single source sample, sequenced in a study of graft-versus-host responses after intestinal transplantation. Method: immunoSEQ multiplex PCR; TCRdb's copy keeps in-frame clones and lacks some. The table records approximately 97,000 clones, 91% of them present only once. Their antigen targets remain unknown. The source material was unstimulated CD4+ T cells sorted from spleen or lymph node cells, sampled before transplant. The source is a human donor who was the organ donor for an intestinal transplant.

V and J are TRBV4-2 and TRBJ2-2, with TRBD2 identical over 8 bases. J was trimmed by 3 bases and V by 7 bases; bases with no gene match: 7. The CDR3 is made up of 15 amino acids. Germline V lookup: CDR1 LGHNA, CDR2 YNFKEQ. The CDR3 DNA follows: TGTGCCAGCACCCGACGGGGGGGCGACACCGGGGAGCTGTTTTTT. Its translation: CASTRRGGDTGELFF.

V gene TRBV7-2 combines with J gene TRBJ1-1, with D hard to call. The V gene lost 1 base and the J gene lost 0 bases, with 9 bases spanning the gap. The CDR3 has 15 amino acids. The germline V gene encodes CDR1 SGHTA and CDR2 FQGNSA. The CDR3 is CASSLGSAMNTEAFF. The CDR3 nucleotides are TGTGCCAGCAGCTTAGGCAGCGCCATGAACACTGAAGCTTTCTTT.

The chain uses TRBV2 and TRBJ2-3; 14 bases agree with TRBD2. This CDR3 spans 17 amino acids. Germline loops: CDR1 SNHLY, CDR2 FYNNEI. Trimming took 7 bases from V and 2 from J; bases not matched to a gene: 8. The DNA for the CDR3 is TGTGCCAGCACCAGATCGGGACTAGCGGGGGTCACAGATACGCAGTATTTT. Amino acid sequence: CASTRSGLAGVTDTQYF. The complete variable domain, with remaining parts taken from reference TRBV2 and TRBJ2-3, reads EPEVTQTPSHQVTQMGQEVILRCVPISNHLYFYWYRQILGQKVEFLVSFYNNEISEKSEIFDDQFSVERPDGSNFTLKIRSTKLEDSAMYFCASTRSGLAGVTDTQYFGPGTRLTVL.